The text below deals with one T cell receptor (beta chain). The antigen is not known. This sample was taken from a study of T cells in Graves' hyperthyroidism and ophthalmopathy. Study-level information: Once the initial diagnosis was made, peripheral blood was obtained before any treatment. Study-level results: Ophthalmopathy was predicted by the model a median of roughly 6.7 months ahead of onset. The blood repertoire included most of the expanded thyroid clonotypes above 0.001.

The investigators amplified TCR beta CDR3 regions from RNA transcripts. The study used the HTBI primer set for a first-round RT-PCR of the TCR CDR3. TCRdb re-called the multiplex PCR reads through MiXCR, storing one row per CDR3 protein. This sample has about 610,000 distinct CDR3 sequences, with roughly 15% found just once. Diagnostic assessment was based on clinical symptoms, serum thyroxine and TRAb, thyroid ultrasound and orbital computed tomography. The receptor's source is a woman in her thirties or forties with Graves' ophthalmopathy. The sequenced material came from blood.

CDR3 region: CASSLAGIFNEQFF. The CDR3 coding sequence is TGTGCCAGCAGCTTAGCAGGGATCTTCAATGAGCAGTTCTTC. The chain recombines TRBV7-9 with TRBJ2-1, with D unresolved. Trimming took off 0 bases at V and 6 bases at J, with 9 bases between the two ends. The germline V gene encodes CDR1 SEHNR and CDR2 FQNEAQ (reference sequence). The CDR3 has 14 residues.